The subject of this entry is one T cell receptor beta chain. Its antigen remains unidentified. The data originate from a study of shared clonotypes between healthy human individuals. The naive CD8 subset, CD45RO-negative cells positively selected for CCR7, excluded terminally differentiated effector memory CD45RA+ cells. The data were produced by immunoSEQ multiplex PCR, yet TCRdb's version contains in-frame clones alone and is incomplete. The sample carries roughly 570,000 clones, nearly 98% recorded once. Germline V CDR1 and CDR2: SGHNT, YYREEE (reference sequence). V was pared by 4 bases and J by 3 bases, with 10 bases between. This CDR3 has 13 amino acids. General study results and limits: Clonotypes shared by all four sorted-subset donors had higher generation probabilities than non-shared clonotypes. Across subsets, estimated richness was generally greater for naive than for memory populations.

This sequence joins TRBV5-4 and TRBJ1-2, with D tentatively TRBD1 (6 bases). Specimen: naive CD8+ T cells sorted from blood. The TCR sequence derives from a man aged 25 to 40 in good health. CDR3 sequence reads: CASSPDSHYGYTF. CDR3 in DNA: TGTGCCAGCAGCCCGGACAGCCACTATGGCTACACCTTC.